The rows below give T cell receptor beta chains drawn from one sample of a study of CD8 T cells in Susac syndrome. TCRdb itself ran the immunoSEQ multiplex PCR reads through MiXCR, one entry per CDR3 protein. This sample has some 130,000 distinct CDR3 sequences, with around 94% found just once. Sequencing used CD4+ T cells from PBMCs. Every receptor here comes from a human donor with multiple sclerosis. CDR3s include the opening cysteine and the closing phenylalanine or tryptophan. A D gene is named only where the DNA matches it firmly. Not every row has a clone size; where given, it reads once, few, many or a size class.

-	-	TRBJ2-2	TRBV5-1	CASSYRRLNTGELFF	TGCGCCAGCAGCTACAGGCGGTTGAACACCGGGGAGCTGTTTTTT
-	TRBD1	TRBJ2-7	TRBV5-1	CASSFPGTADEQYF	TGCGCCAGCAGTTTTCCCGGGACAGCAGACGAGCAGTACTTC
-	-	TRBJ1-1	TRBV5-4	CASSLPVNTEAFF	TGTGCCAGCAGCTTGCCAGTGAACACTGAAGCTTTCTTT
-	TRBD2	TRBJ2-1	TRBV29-1	CSVGSSGSNEQFF	TGCAGCGTTGGGTCTAGCGGGAGTAATGAGCAGTTCTTC
-	-	TRBJ2-6	TRBV7-8	CASSSRGTGANVLTF	TGTGCCAGCAGCTCTCGAGGGACTGGGGCCAACGTCCTGACTTTC
-	TRBD1	TRBJ1-1	TRBV7-9	CASSYGQGSTEAFF	TGTGCCAGCAGTTACGGACAGGGGAGCACTGAAGCTTTCTTT
-	-	TRBJ2-7	TRBV25-1	CASSEGWVYEQYF	TGTGCCAGCAGTGAAGGGTGGGTCTACGAGCAGTACTTC
-	-	TRBJ2-5	TRBV11-2	CASSPGGRSEETQYF	TGTGCCAGCAGCCCAGGAGGACGGTCAGAAGAGACCCAGTACTTC
-	-	TRBJ2-3	TRBV12-3/TRBV12-4	CASSLGSGRMTDTQYF	TGTGCCAGCAGTTTAGGTTCAGGGAGGATGACAGATACGCAGTATTTT
-	-	TRBJ2-6	TRBV5-1	CASSLARQRALSGANVLTF	TGCGCCAGCAGCTTGGCTAGGCAAAGGGCCCTCTCTGGGGCCAACGTCCTGACTTTC
-	-	TRBJ2-2	TRBV18	CASWGRINTGELFF	TGTGCCAGCTGGGGACGGATAAACACCGGGGAGCTGTTTTTT
-	TRBD2	TRBJ2-1	TRBV6-2/TRBV6-3	CASSYLLLAGGPGNEQFF	TGTGCCAGCAGTTACTTACTGCTAGCGGGGGGGCCGGGGAATGAGCAGTTCTTC
-	-	TRBJ1-5	TRBV29-1	CSVTGTPNQPQHF	TGCAGCGTTACCGGGACACCCAATCAGCCCCAGCATTTT
-	-	TRBJ1-2	TRBV9	CASSVGEGNYGYTF	TGTGCCAGCAGCGTAGGCGAGGGTAACTATGGCTACACCTTC
-	-	TRBJ2-7	TRBV30	CAWSEVYEQYF	TGTGCCTGGAGTGAAGTTTACGAGCAGTACTTC
-	-	TRBJ1-3	TRBV7-9	CASSLQEPGNTIYF	TGTGCCAGCAGCTTACAGGAACCCGGAAACACCATATATTTT
once	TRBD2	TRBJ2-1	TRBV6-5	CASSILAGGNNEQFF	TGTGCCAGCAGCATCCTAGCGGGAGGTAACAATGAGCAGTTCTTC
-	TRBD2	TRBJ2-7	TRBV3-1	CASSPPGLAVEQYF	TGTGCCAGCAGCCCACCGGGACTAGCGGTCGAGCAGTACTTC
once	TRBD1	TRBJ2-4	TRBV12-3/TRBV12-4	CASSTRQGASKNIQYF	TGTGCCAGCAGTACCCGACAGGGGGCATCCAAAAACATTCAGTACTTC
-	-	TRBJ2-3	TRBV5-4	CASSLRSGSTDTQYF	TGTGCCAGCAGCTTGCGGAGCGGGAGCACAGATACGCAGTATTTT
-	TRBD1	TRBJ2-3	TRBV30	CAWSDRGRVGTQYF	TGTGCCTGGTCGGACAGGGGGCGCGTCGGTACGCAGTATTTT
-	TRBD1	TRBJ1-2	TRBV5-1	CASSQGQTNYGYTF	TGCGCCAGCAGCCAGGGACAGACTAACTATGGCTACACCTTC
once	TRBD1	TRBJ1-2	TRBV19	CATKPGGSYGYTF	TGTGCCACAAAACCAGGGGGCAGCTATGGCTACACCTTC
-	-	TRBJ1-5	TRBV5-1	CASRRKNREPNSNQPQHF	TGCGCCAGCAGGAGGAAGAACAGAGAACCTAATAGCAATCAGCCCCAGCATTTT
-	-	TRBJ1-5	TRBV7-2	CASSLARQPGQPQHF	TGTGCCAGCAGCTTAGCGCGACAGCCTGGTCAGCCCCAGCATTTT
-	-	TRBJ2-5	TRBV10-3	CAITARQETQYF	TGTGCCATCACCGCTCGACAAGAGACCCAGTACTTC
-	TRBD1	TRBJ2-7	TRBV25-1	CASSVRDSDPYEQYF	TGTGCCAGCAGTGTCCGGGACAGTGACCCCTACGAGCAGTACTTC
-	TRBD1	TRBJ2-1	TRBV18	CASSPDRDLMNEQFF	TGTGCCAGCTCACCTGACAGGGATCTAATGAATGAGCAGTTCTTC
-	-	TRBJ2-1	TRBV5-4	CASSLKGVVNNEQFF	TGTGCCAGCAGCTTAAAGGGTGTTGTAAACAATGAGCAGTTCTTC
-	-	TRBJ1-5	TRBV2	CASSVSGIDNQPQHF	TGTGCCAGCTCGGTGTCAGGGATAGATAATCAGCCCCAGCATTTT
-	-	TRBJ1-1	TRBV12-3/TRBV12-4	CASTPGRQNTEAFF	TGTGCCAGCACCCCGGGACGTCAGAACACTGAAGCTTTCTTT
-	-	TRBJ1-6	TRBV13	CASSLHTGANSPLHF	TGTGCCAGCAGCCTACACACCGGGGCTAATTCACCCCTCCACTTT
-	-	TRBJ1-5	TRBV19	CASSIDGTDANQPQHF	TGTGCCAGTAGTATAGATGGGACGGATGCCAATCAGCCCCAGCATTTT
-	TRBD2	TRBJ2-1	TRBV7-9	CASSLSGRAYNEQFF	TGTGCCAGCAGTCTTAGCGGGAGGGCCTACAATGAGCAGTTCTTC
-	TRBD1	TRBJ1-4	TRBV4-3	CASSQTGVGEKLFF	TGCGCCAGCAGCCAGACAGGGGTTGGTGAAAAACTGTTTTTT
-	TRBD1	TRBJ2-5	TRBV6-2/TRBV6-3	CASADRGPRETQYF	TGTGCCAGCGCCGACAGGGGGCCCCGGGAGACCCAGTACTTC
-	-	TRBJ2-7	TRBV7-2	CASSLVNEQYF	TGTGCCAGCAGCTTGGTGAACGAGCAGTACTTC
-	TRBD2	TRBJ2-5	TRBV11-2	CASSPGTNQETQYF	TGTGCCAGCAGTCCAGGGACTAACCAAGAGACCCAGTACTTC
-	-	TRBJ1-3	TRBV14	CASSLSGTGNTIYF	TGTGCCAGCAGCCTCTCGGGAACTGGAAACACCATATATTTT
-	TRBD2	TRBJ2-1	TRBV6-2/TRBV6-3	CASSWGLAGGRSSYNEQFF	TGTGCCAGCAGCTGGGGACTAGCGGGGGGTCGGAGCTCCTACAATGAGCAGTTCTTC
-	-	TRBJ2-2	TRBV19	CASSIKAVTGELFF	TGTGCCAGTAGTATAAAAGCGGTCACCGGGGAGCTGTTTTTT
-	TRBD2	TRBJ2-1	TRBV5-1	CASTRDGRDEQFF	TGCGCCAGCACCCGGGACGGGAGGGATGAGCAGTTCTTC
-	-	TRBJ1-5	TRBV2	CASSEKWAGQGNQPQHF	TGTGCCAGCAGTGAAAAGTGGGCCGGGCAGGGCAATCAGCCCCAGCATTTT
-	-	TRBJ2-7	TRBV15	CATSRDAAVGSYEQYF	TGTGCCACCAGCAGGGACGCAGCTGTAGGTTCCTACGAGCAGTACTTC
-	TRBD2	TRBJ2-3	TRBV20-1	CSARLGSGGTDTQYF	TGCAGTGCTAGGTTGGGTAGCGGGGGCACAGATACGCAGTATTTT
-	-	TRBJ2-6	TRBV5-4	CASSPGGPTGANVLTF	TGTGCCAGCAGCCCCGGTGGCCCCACTGGGGCCAACGTCCTGACTTTC
-	-	TRBJ2-5	TRBV6-6	CASSYSRGGETQYF	TGTGCCAGCAGTTACTCGAGGGGGGGAGAGACCCAGTACTTC
-	-	TRBJ2-2	TRBV25-1	CASSEGGSAGGELFF	TGTGCCAGCAGTGAAGGCGGCTCAGCTGGAGGGGAGCTGTTTTTT
once	-	TRBJ1-1	TRBV7-9	CASSTEGGTEAFF	TGTGCCAGCAGCACTGAGGGGGGCACTGAAGCTTTCTTT
-	-	TRBJ2-6	TRBV27	CASSAQGAGANVLTF	TGTGCCAGCAGTGCTCAGGGAGCTGGGGCCAACGTCCTGACTTTC
-	-	TRBJ1-1	TRBV3-1	CASSQGGGITEAFF	TGTGCCAGCAGCCAAGGAGGGGGTATTACTGAAGCTTTCTTT